This TCR beta chain was found in a study of identical twins. TCRdb re-called the 5' RACE reads through MiXCR, storing one row per CDR3 protein. The sample shows under 900,000 distinct CDR3 sequences, over 9% of them seen only once. In its sample, this clonotype was seen a few times. V lost 0 bases to trimming and J lost 3 bases; unmatched junction nucleotides: 16. Germline V lookup: CDR1 SGHDN, CDR2 FVKESK. This CDR3 has 19 residues. The sample was also reused in another study, on yellow fever vaccine responses in identical twins.

This chain joins TRBV14 and TRBJ2-7; 8 bases align to TRBD1. The source is a woman between 18 and 29 years old in good health. The sample taken for sequencing was PBMCs. The CDR3 sequence: CASSQDPWLQGADLYEQYF. DNA for the CDR3: TGTGCCAGCAGCCAAGATCCATGGCTTCAGGGGGCGGATCTCTACGAGCAGTACTTC. Variable domain in full (rest from reference TRBV14 and TRBJ2-7): EAGVTQFPSHSVIEKGQTVTLRCDPISGHDNLYWYRRVMGKEIKFLLHFVKESKQDESGMPNNRFLAERTGGTYSTLKVQPAELEDSGVYFCASSQDPWLQGADLYEQYFGPGTRLTVT.